A selection of T cell receptor beta chains follows, all from one sample in a study of T cells in Graves' hyperthyroidism and ophthalmopathy. MiXCR was run by TCRdb on the multiplex PCR reads, yielding one entry per CDR3 protein. The table lists around 50,000 distinct CDR3 sequences, less than 60% of them singletons. Sequencing was carried out using blood. The receptors were sampled from a woman aged 45-65 years with Graves' ophthalmopathy. Both conserved end residues are part of each CDR3. Part of the rows lack a size; the others show once, few, many or a class for expanded clones.

V: TRBV27
J: TRBJ2-5
size: many
CDR3: CASSLWGGETQYF

V: TRBV20-1
J: TRBJ2-1
size: many
CDR3: CSARDLGGAPYNEQFF

V: TRBV9
J: TRBJ2-3
size: NA
CDR3: CASSAAPGQGPDTQYF

V: TRBV19
J: TRBJ2-7
size: NA
CDR3: CASSPQGLPYEQYF

V: TRBV29-1
J: TRBJ2-3
size: NA
CDR3: CSVVSSGVWDTQYF

V: TRBV2
J: TRBJ2-3
size: NA
CDR3: CASSAVLGTQYF

V: TRBV6-6
J: TRBJ1-2
size: many
CDR3: CASRLQGTEGYTF

V: TRBV9
J: TRBJ2-5
size: NA
CDR3: CASSRPGREETQYF

V: TRBV29-1
J: TRBJ2-7
size: once
CDR3: CSAYEQYF

V: TRBV2
J: TRBJ1-2
size: NA
CDR3: CASNGASGTAPGYTF

V: TRBV11-2
J: TRBJ1-5
size: many
CDR3: CASSLVGGTSNQPQHF

V: TRBV24-1
J: TRBJ1-2
size: NA
CDR3: CATRDSSGSGYTF

V: TRBV6-2/TRBV6-3
J: TRBJ2-2
size: many
CDR3: CASSNPGTVTGELFF

V: TRBV19
J: TRBJ2-1
size: many
CDR3: CASSIRSGISNEQFF

V: TRBV7-9
J: TRBJ1-1
size: many
CDR3: CASSLDQGALTEAFF

V: TRBV25-1
J: TRBJ2-7
size: NA
CDR3: CASSDPGTSSEVYEQYF

V: TRBV9
J: TRBJ1-5
size: NA
CDR3: CASSARTGVSQPQHF